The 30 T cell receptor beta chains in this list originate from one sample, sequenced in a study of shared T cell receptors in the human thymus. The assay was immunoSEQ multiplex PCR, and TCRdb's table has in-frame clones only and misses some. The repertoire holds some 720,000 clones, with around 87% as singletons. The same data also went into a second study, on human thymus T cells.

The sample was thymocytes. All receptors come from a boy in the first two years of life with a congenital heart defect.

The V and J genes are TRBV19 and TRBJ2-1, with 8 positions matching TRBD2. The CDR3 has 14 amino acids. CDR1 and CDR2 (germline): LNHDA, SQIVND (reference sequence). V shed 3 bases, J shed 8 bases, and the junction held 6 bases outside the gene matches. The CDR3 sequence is CASSIREGRDEQFF. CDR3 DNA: TGTGCCAGTAGTATCCGGGAGGGCCGTGATGAGCAGTTCTTC.

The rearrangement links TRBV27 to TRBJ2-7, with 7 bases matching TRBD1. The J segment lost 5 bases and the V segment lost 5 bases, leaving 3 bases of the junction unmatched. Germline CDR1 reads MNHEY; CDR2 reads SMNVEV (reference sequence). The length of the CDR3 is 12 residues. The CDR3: CASSNRGHEQYF. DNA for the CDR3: TGTGCCAGCAGTAACAGGGGCCACGAGCAGTACTTC.

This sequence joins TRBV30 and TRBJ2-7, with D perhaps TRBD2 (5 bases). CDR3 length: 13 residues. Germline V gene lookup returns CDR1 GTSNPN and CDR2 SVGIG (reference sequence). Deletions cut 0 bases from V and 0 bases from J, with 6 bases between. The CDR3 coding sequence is TGTGCCTGGAGTGTCCGGGGCTCCTACGAGCAGTACTTC. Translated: CAWSVRGSYEQYF.

The CDR3 DNA is TGTGCCAGCAGCCCATTAGCGGGATCGGTTTACGAGCAGTACTTC. Translated: CASSPLAGSVYEQYF. The rearrangement uses TRBV14 and TRBJ2-7, with 8 bases lining up with TRBD2. The CDR3 extends over 15 amino acids. Looked up from germline, CDR1 is SGHDN and CDR2 is FVKESK. The J segment lost 4 bases and the V segment lost 4 bases, leaving 9 bases of the junction unmatched.

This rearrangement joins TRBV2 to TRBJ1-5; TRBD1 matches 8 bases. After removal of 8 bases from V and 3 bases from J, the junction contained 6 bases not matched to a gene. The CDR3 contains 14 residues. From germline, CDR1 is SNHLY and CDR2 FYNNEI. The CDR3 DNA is TGTGCCAGCCGATTGACAGGGGACAATCAGCCCCAGCATTTT. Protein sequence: CASRLTGDNQPQHF.

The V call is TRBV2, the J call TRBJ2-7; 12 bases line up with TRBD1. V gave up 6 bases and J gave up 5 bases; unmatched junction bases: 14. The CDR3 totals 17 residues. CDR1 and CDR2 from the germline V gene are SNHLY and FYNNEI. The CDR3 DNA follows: TGTGCCAGCAGGGGCGCCACCCCCGGGACAGGGGGCCACGAGCAGTACTTC. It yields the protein CASRGATPGTGGHEQYF. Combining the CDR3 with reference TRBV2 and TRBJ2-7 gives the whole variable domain EPEVTQTPSHQVTQMGQEVILRCVPISNHLYFYWYRQILGQKVEFLVSFYNNEISEKSEIFDDQFSVERPDGSNFTLKIRSTKLEDSAMYFCASRGATPGTGGHEQYFGPGTRLTVT.

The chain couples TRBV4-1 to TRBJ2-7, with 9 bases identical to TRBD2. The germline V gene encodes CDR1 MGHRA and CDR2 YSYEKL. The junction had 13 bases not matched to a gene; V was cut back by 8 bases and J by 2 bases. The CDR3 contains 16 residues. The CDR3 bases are TGCGCCAGCGGTAGAACCATAGCGGGAGTGGCCTACGAGCAGTACTTC. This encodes CASGRTIAGVAYEQYF.

In nucleotides, the CDR3 is TGTGCCACCAGCAGGCAGGGGACGCCCCAGCATTTT. This encodes CATSRQGTPQHF. The rearrangement links TRBV15 to TRBJ1-5; D perhaps matches TRBD1 (6 bases). V lost 3 bases and J lost 9, with 9 bases in between. The CDR3 contains 12 residues. From germline, CDR1 is LNHNV and CDR2 YYDKDF (reference sequence).

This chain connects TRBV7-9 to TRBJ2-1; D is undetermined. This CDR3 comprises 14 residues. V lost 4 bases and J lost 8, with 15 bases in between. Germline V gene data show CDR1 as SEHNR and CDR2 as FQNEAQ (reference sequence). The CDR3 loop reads CASSSSEPSDEQFF. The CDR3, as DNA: TGTGCCAGCAGCTCCTCGGAGCCCTCCGATGAGCAGTTCTTC.

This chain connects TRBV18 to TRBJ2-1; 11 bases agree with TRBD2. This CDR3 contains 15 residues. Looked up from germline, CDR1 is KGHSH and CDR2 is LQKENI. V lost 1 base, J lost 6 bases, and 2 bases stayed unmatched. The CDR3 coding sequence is TGTGCCAGCTCACCACGACTAGCGGGACCCAATGAGCAGTTCTTC. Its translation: CASSPRLAGPNEQFF.

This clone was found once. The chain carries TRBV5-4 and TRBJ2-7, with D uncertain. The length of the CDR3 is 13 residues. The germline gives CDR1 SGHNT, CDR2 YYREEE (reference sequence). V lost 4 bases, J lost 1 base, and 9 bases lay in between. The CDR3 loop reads CASSRWPSYEQYF. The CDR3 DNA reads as TGTGCCAGCAGCCGTTGGCCGTCCTACGAGCAGTACTTC.

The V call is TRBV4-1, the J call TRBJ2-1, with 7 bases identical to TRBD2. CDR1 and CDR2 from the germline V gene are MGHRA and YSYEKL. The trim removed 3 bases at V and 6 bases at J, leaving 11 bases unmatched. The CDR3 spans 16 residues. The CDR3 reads CASSQGLGLAANEQFF. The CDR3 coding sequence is TGCGCCAGCAGCCAGGGGTTAGGGCTAGCGGCCAATGAGCAGTTCTTC.

The CDR3 nucleotides are TGTGCCAGCAGCCATGGGACTACTCCCTCTGGGGCCAACGTCCTGACTTTC. Translated: CASSHGTTPSGANVLTF. The genes are TRBV4-2 and TRBJ2-6; the match to TRBD2 covers 7 bases. Germline V CDR1 and CDR2: LGHNA, YNFKEQ. Unmatched junction bases numbered 5, after V lost 3 bases and J lost 0 bases. There are 17 residues in the CDR3.

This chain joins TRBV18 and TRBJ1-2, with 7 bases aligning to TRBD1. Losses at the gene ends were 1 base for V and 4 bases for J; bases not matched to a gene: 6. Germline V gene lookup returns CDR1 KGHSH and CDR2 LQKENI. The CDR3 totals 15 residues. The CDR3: CASSPRPTGAYGYTF. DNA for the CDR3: TGTGCCAGCTCACCACGTCCAACAGGGGCCTATGGCTACACCTTC.

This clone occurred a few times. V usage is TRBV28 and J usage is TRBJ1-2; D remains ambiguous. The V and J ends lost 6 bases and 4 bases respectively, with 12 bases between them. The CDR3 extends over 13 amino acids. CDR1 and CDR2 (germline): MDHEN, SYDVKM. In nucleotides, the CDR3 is TGTGCCAGCAGGGGAGGGTCCTCCTATGGCTACACCTTC. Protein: CASRGGSSYGYTF.

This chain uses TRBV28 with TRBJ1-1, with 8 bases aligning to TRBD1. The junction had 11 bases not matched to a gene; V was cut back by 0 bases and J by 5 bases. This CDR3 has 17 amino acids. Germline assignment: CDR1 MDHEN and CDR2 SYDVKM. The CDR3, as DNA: TGTGCCAGCAGTTTATGTGGACGGACAGGGCGGTGGACTGAAGCTTTCTTT. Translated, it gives CASSLCGRTGRWTEAFF.

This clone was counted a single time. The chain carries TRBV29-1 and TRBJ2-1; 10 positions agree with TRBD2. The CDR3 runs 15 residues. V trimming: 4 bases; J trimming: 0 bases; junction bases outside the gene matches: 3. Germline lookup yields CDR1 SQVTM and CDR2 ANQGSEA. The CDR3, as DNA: TGCAGCGTTGTACTAGCGGGGCGCTCCTACAATGAGCAGTTCTTC. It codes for CSVVLAGRSYNEQFF.

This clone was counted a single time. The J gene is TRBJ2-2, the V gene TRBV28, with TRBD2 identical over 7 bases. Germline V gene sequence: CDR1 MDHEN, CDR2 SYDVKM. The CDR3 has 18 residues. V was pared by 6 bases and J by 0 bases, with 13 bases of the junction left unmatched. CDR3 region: CASSPRRRAGTNTGELFF. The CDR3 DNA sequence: TGTGCCAGCAGCCCTCGGCGCCGAGCGGGGACGAACACCGGGGAGCTGTTTTTT.

The CDR3 DNA reads as TGTGCCAGCAGTTTATTCGGACAGAACACCGGGGAGCTGTTTTTT. This codes for CASSLFGQNTGELFF. This chain links TRBV28 with TRBJ2-2; D is perhaps TRBD1 (5 bases). CDR3 length: 15 residues. Germline V gene data show CDR1 as MDHEN and CDR2 as SYDVKM. V dropped 1 base and J dropped 1 base, with 7 bases sitting between them.

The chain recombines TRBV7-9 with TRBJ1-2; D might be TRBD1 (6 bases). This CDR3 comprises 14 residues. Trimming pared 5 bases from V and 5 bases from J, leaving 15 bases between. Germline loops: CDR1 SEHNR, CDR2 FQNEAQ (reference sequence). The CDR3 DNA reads TGTGCCAGCAGCCCGACAGGCGACGAATATGGCTACACCTTC. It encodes CASSPTGDEYGYTF.

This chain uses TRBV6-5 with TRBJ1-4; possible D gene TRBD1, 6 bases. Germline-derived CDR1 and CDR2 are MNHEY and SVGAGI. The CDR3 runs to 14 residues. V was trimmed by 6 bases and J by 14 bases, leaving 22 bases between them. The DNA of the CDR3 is TGTGCCAGCAGCCGGGACAAGGGGAATGTTGAGCTGTTTTTT. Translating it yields CASSRDKGNVELFF.

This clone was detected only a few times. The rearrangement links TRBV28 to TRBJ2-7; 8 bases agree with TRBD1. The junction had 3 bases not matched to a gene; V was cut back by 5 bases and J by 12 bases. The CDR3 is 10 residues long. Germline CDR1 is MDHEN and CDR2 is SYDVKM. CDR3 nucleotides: TGTGCCAGCAGTCCCAGGGGGCGGTACTTC. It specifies CASSPRGRYF.

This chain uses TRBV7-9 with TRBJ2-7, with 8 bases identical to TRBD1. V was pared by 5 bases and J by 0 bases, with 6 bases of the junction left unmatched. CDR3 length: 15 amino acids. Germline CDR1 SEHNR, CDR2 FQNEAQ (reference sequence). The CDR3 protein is CASSPRDRSSYEQYF. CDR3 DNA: TGTGCCAGCAGCCCCCGGGACAGGAGCTCCTACGAGCAGTACTTC.

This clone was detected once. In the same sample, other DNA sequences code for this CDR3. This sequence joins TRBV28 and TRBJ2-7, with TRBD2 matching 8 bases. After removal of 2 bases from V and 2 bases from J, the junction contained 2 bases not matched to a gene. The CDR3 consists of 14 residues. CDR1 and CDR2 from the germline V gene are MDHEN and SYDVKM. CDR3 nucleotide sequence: TGTGCCAGCAGTTTAAGCGGGAGTCCCTACGAGCAGTACTTC. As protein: CASSLSGSPYEQYF.

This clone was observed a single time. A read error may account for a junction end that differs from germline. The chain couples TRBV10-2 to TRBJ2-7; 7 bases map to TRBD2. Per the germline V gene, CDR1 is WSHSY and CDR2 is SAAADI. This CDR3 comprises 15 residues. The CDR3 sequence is CASIETSPGSYEQYF. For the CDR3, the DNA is TGCGCCAGCATTGAGACTAGCCCGGGATCCTACGAGCAGTACTTC.

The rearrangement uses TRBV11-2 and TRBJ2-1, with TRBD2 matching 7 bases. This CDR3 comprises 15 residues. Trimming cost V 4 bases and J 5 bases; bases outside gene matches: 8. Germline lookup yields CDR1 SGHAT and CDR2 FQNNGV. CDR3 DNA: TGTGCCAGCAGCTCGCCGGGGGGAGTCAACAATGAGCAGTTCTTC. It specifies CASSSPGGVNNEQFF.

In nucleotides, the CDR3 is TGTGCCAGCAGCTTACTTGAGGATACTGAAGCTTTCTTT. Residues: CASSLLEDTEAFF. This sequence joins TRBV7-9 and TRBJ1-1; D is uncertain. From germline, CDR1 is SEHNR and CDR2 FQNEAQ (reference sequence). The CDR3 extends over 13 amino acids. V gave up 2 bases and J gave up 5 bases, with 9 bases separating them.

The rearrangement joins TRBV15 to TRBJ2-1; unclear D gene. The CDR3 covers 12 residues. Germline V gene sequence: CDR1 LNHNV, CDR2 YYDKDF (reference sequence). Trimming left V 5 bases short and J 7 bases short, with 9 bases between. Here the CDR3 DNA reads TGTGCCACCAGCCTCCAGAGGAATGAGCAGTTCTTC. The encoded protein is CATSLQRNEQFF.

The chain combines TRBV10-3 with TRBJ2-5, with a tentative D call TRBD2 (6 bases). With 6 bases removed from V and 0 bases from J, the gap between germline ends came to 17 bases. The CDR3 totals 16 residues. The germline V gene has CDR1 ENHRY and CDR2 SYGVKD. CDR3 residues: CAISNISRDYQETQYF. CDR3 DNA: TGTGCCATCAGCAACATCTCCCGGGACTACCAAGAGACCCAGTACTTC.

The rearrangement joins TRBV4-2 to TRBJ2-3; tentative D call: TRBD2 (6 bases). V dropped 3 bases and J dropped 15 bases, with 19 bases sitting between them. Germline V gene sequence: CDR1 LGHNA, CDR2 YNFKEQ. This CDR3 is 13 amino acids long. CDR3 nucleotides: TGTGCCAGCAGCCATCTACGGGGGAGTACCTTATATTTT. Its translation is CASSHLRGSTLYF.